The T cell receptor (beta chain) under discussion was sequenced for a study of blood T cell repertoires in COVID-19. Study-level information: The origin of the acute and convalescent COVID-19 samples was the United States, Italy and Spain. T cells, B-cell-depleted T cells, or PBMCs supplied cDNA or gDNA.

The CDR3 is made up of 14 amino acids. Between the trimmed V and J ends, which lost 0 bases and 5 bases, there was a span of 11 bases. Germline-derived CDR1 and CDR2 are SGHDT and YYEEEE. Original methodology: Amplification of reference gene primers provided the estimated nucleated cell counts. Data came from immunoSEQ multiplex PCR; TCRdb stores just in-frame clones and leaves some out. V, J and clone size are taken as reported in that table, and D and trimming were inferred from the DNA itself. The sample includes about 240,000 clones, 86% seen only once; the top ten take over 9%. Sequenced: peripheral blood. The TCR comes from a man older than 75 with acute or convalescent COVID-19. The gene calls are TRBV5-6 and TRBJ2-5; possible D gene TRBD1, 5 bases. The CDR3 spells CASSLDRPRETQYF. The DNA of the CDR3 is TGTGCCAGCAGCTTGGACAGGCCGAGGGAGACCCAGTACTTC. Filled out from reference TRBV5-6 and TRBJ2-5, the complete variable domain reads DAGVTQSPTHLIKTRGQQVTLRCSPKSGHDTVSWYQQALGQGPQFIFQYYEEEERQRGNFPDRFSGHQFPNYSSELNVNALLLGDSALYLCASSLDRPRETQYFGPGTRLLVL.